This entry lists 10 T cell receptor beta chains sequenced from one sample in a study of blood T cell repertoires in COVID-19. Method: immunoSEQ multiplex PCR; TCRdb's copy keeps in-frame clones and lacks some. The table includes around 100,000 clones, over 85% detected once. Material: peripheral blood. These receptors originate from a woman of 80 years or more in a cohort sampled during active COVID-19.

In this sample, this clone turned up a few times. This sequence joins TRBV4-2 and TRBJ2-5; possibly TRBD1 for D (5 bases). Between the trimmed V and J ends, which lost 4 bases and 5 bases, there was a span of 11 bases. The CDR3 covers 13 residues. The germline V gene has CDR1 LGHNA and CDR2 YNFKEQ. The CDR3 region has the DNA TGTGCCAGCAGCCTCGACAGAATTGAGACCCAGTACTTC. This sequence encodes CASSLDRIETQYF.

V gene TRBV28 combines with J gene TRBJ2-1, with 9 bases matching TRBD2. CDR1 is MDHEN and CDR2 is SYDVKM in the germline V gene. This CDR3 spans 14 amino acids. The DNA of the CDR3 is TGTGGGGCGGGAGGGCCCGGTTCCTACAATGAGCAGTTCTTC. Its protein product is CGAGGPGSYNEQFF.

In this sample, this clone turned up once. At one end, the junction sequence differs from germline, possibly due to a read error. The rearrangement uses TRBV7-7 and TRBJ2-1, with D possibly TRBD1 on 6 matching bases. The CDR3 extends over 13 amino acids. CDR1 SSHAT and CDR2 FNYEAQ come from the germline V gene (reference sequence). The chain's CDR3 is CASSLDRYNEQFF. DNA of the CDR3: TGTGCTAGCAGCCTGGACAGATACAATGAGCAGTTCTTC.

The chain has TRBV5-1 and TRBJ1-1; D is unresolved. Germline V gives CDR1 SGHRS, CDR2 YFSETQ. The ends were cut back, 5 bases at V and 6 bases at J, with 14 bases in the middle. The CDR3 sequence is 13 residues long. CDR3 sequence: CASSIPSSSEAFF. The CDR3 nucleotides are TGCGCCAGCAGTATTCCCTCAAGCTCTGAAGCTTTCTTT. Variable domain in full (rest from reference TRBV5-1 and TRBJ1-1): KAGVTQTPRYLIKTRGQQVTLSCSPISGHRSVSWYQQTPGQGLQFLFEYFSETQRNKGNFPGRFSGRQFSNSRSEMNVSTLELGDSALYLCASSIPSSSEAFFGQGTRLTVV.

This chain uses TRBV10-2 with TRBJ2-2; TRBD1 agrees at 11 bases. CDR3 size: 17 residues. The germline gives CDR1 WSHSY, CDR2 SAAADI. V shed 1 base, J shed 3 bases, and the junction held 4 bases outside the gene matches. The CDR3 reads CASSEYGQGAYTGELFF. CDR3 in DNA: TGCGCCAGCAGTGAGTACGGACAGGGGGCGTACACCGGGGAGCTGTTTTTT.

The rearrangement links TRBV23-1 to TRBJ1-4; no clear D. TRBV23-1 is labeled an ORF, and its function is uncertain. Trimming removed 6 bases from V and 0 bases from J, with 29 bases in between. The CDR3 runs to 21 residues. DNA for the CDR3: TGCGCCAGCAGGCTGTCCATTAGGAGGGAGATATTCACTGCAACTAATGAAAAACTGTTTTTT. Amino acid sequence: CASRLSIRREIFTATNEKLFF.

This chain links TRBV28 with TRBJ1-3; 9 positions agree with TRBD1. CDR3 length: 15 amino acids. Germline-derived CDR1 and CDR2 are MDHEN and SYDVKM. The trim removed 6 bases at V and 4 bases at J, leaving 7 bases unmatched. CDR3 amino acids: CASRGDRGAGNTIYF. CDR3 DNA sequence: TGTGCCAGCAGGGGCGACAGGGGGGCCGGAAACACCATATATTTT.

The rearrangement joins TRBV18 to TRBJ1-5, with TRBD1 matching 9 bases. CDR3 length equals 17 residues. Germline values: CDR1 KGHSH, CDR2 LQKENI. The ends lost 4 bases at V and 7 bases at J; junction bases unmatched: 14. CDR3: CASSRLAGTGKLQPQHF. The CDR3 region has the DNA TGTGCCAGCTCACGACTCGCAGGGACAGGGAAACTCCAGCCCCAGCATTTT.

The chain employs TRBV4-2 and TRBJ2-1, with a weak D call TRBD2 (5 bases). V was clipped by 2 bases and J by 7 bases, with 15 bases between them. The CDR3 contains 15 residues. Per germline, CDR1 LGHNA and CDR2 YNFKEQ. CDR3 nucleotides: TGTGCCAGCAGCCAAAATGGAGGCCTTATTAATGAGCAGTTCTTC. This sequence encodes CASSQNGGLINEQFF.

CDR3 DNA: TGTGCCAGTAGTATCGGGGTGAACACTGAAGCTTTCTTT. Translated: CASSIGVNTEAFF. The V gene is TRBV19, the J gene TRBJ1-1; the D is unclear. This CDR3 has 13 amino acids. Trimming stripped 3 bases from V and 0 bases from J, with 5 bases between. Germline CDR1 is LNHDA and CDR2 is SQIVND (reference sequence).